Below, one TCR beta chain is given with its context. These data originate in a study of glioma-infiltrating T cells after dendritic cell vaccination. Up to about 2 ug genomic DNA was used for TCRB CDR3 amplification. TCRdb's copy holds only in-frame clones and misses some; the assay was immunoSEQ multiplex PCR. This table has approximately 90,000 clones, around 85% appearing once. The CDR3 sequence is 16 residues long. Losses at the gene ends were 3 bases for V and 2 bases for J; bases not matched to a gene: 1. Looked up from germline, CDR1 is LGHNA and CDR2 is YSLEER. This specimen consisted of blood, obtained before dendritic cell vaccination. The receptor's source is a human donor with glioblastoma. The V call is TRBV4-3, the J call TRBJ2-1, with TRBD2 matching over 13 bases. The CDR3 DNA reads as TGCGCCAGCAGCCAGGGACTAGCGGGGACCTACAATGAGCAGTTCTTC. It specifies CASSQGLAGTYNEQFF.